Listed below are T cell receptor beta chains from one sample, sequenced in a study of blood T cells in healthy people across ages. One entry per CDR3 protein results from TCRdb running MiXCR on the 5' RACE reads. The profile covers hundreds of thousands of distinct CDR3 sequences, with 52% appearing a single time and roughly 12% taken by the ten largest. Specimen: blood. These receptors all stem from an elderly woman in good health. The CDR3 runs from the conserved cysteine through the conserved F or W. Fields, in order: D gene, J gene, V gene, clone size, CDR3 DNA, CDR3 protein. D genes are given only for firm matches. Some rows have no size entry. The others give once, few or many, or a class for an expanded clone.

. TRBJ2-3 TRBV6-1 few TGTGCCAGCAGGGGGTCCTCTGATACGCAGTATTTT CASRGSSDTQYF
. TRBJ2-4 TRBV7-9 . TGTGCCAGCAGCTTAGGGTCAGGATCCAAAAACATTCAGTACTTC CASSLGSGSKNIQYF
TRBD2 TRBJ2-7 TRBV29-1 . TGCAGCGCTAGGACTAGCGGTTACAATGAGCAGTACTTC CSARTSGYNEQYF
TRBD1 TRBJ2-7 TRBV29-1 . TGCAGCGTTGAGGTACAGGGGGAGGTCTACGAGCAGTACTTC CSVEVQGEVYEQYF
. TRBJ2-1 TRBV11-3 many TGTGCCAGCAGCTTAGATGTGCGGAGTTACAATGAGCAGTTCTTC CASSLDVRSYNEQFF
TRBD2 TRBJ2-1 TRBV4-1 many TGCGCCAGCAGCCCTCTCATGGGGCTAGCGGATGAGCAGTTCTTC CASSPLMGLADEQFF
. TRBJ2-6 TRBV6-6 many TGTGCCAGCAGTTACTCGGGGGGATACGGGGCCAACGTCCTGACTTTC CASSYSGGYGANVLTF
TRBD1 TRBJ1-4 TRBV7-2 . TGTGCCAGCAGCACCACGGGACAGGTCTTTGGAAAACTGTTTTTT CASSTTGQVFGKLFF
TRBD1 TRBJ1-1 TRBV5-1 . TGCGCCAGCAGCCCGGCTGGGGACAGGGCCTTCTCAATGAACACTGAAGCTTTCTTT CASSPAGDRAFSMNTEAFF
. TRBJ2-1 TRBV29-1 many TGCAGCGTTGCGGCCAGTTTTTACGATGAGCAGTTCTTC CSVAASFYDEQFF
. TRBJ2-1 TRBV2 . TGTGTCAGCAGTCAGACAGATTCCAATGAGCAGTTCTTC CVSSQTDSNEQFF
. TRBJ1-2 TRBV6-5 . TGTGCCAGCAGCTCCGGGACGGGGTACTATGGCTACACCTTC CASSSGTGYYGYTF
. TRBJ1-2 TRBV27 few TGTGCCAGCAGCTTATTAGGTCCTAACTATGGCTACACCTTC CASSLLGPNYGYTF
. TRBJ2-7 TRBV2 . TGTGCCAGCAGTGGGCTGGGGGCCCACGAGCAGTACTTC CASSGLGAHEQYF
. TRBJ1-2 TRBV20-1 . TGCAGTGCTTCCTCCGGGACCAATGGCTACACCTTC CSASSGTNGYTF
. TRBJ2-1 TRBV2 once TGTGCCAGCAGGCTCCAGACAGGGAGGTACAATGAGCAGTTCTTC CASRLQTGRYNEQFF
. TRBJ1-4 TRBV9 . TGTGCCAGCAGCGTAGAGGCGGCCCCGGCGGAAAAACTGTTTTTT CASSVEAAPAEKLFF
. TRBJ1-1 TRBV28 . TGTGCCAGCAGTTTATTTCAGGGCTCGGGCACTGAAGCTTTCTTT CASSLFQGSGTEAFF
. TRBJ2-7 TRBV29-1 . TGCAGCGTTGAAGATCTCGAGGGGGGGTACGAGCAGTACTTC CSVEDLEGGYEQYF
TRBD2 TRBJ2-3 TRBV10-3 . TGTGCCATCAGGGGACCGGGACTAGCGGGGGATACGCAGTATTTT CAIRGPGLAGDTQYF
. TRBJ2-5 TRBV29-1 many TGCAGCGTTGAAGTTCACACCAAAGAGACCCAGTACTTC CSVEVHTKETQYF
. TRBJ2-7 TRBV27 . TGTGCCACTTTCGCAGCGTACAATGAGCAGTACTTC CATFAAYNEQYF
TRBD2 TRBJ2-3 TRBV6-2/TRBV6-3 many TGTGCCAGCACCATGGGGGGACTAGGAAGCACAGATACGCAGTATTTT CASTMGGLGSTDTQYF
. TRBJ1-5 TRBV12-3/TRBV12-4 . TGTGCCAGCAGTTTTACCGGCAGCAAGAGCAATCAGCCCCAGCATTTT CASSFTGSKSNQPQHF
. TRBJ1-1 TRBV10-2 . TGCGCCAGCAGTGAACGGACGAACACTGAAGCTTTCTTT CASSERTNTEAFF
. TRBJ2-1 TRBV7-9 . TGTGCCAGCAGAAGGACAGAAAGCACCCACAATGAGCAGTTCTTC CASRRTESTHNEQFF
. TRBJ2-3 TRBV7-8 . TGTGCCAGCAGCTTCACACCAACGAGCGGAATCACAGATACGCAGTATTTT CASSFTPTSGITDTQYF
TRBD1 TRBJ2-3 TRBV2 many TGTGCCAGCAGTGCAAAACCGGGACAGTACACAGATACGCAGTATTTT CASSAKPGQYTDTQYF
. TRBJ2-1 TRBV7-2 . TGTGCCAGCAGGGAACTTTCTAGCTCCTACAATGAGCAGTTCTTC CASRELSSSYNEQFF
. TRBJ2-5 TRBV28 many TGTGCCAGCAGCCCACTTGACAAGACTCAAGAGACCCAGTACTTC CASSPLDKTQETQYF
. TRBJ2-5 TRBV6-2/TRBV6-3 . TGTGCCAGCAGTCTAAGGTCCCTTCGAAGGGAACAAGAGACCCAGTACTTC CASSLRSLRREQETQYF
TRBD2 TRBJ2-5 TRBV28 . TGTGCCAGCAGTTTACGCCATAGCGGGGGCCCACAAGAGACCCAGTACTTC CASSLRHSGGPQETQYF
. TRBJ1-2 TRBV10-3 . TGTGCCATCAGTGAGATGGACTATGGCTACACCTTC CAISEMDYGYTF
TRBD1 TRBJ1-4 TRBV20-1 . TGCAGTCTACAGCGGGACAGTTCAACTAATGAAAAACTGTCTTTT CSLQRDSSTNEKLSF
. TRBJ2-3 TRBV12-3/TRBV12-4 . TGTGCCAGCAGTTCGACAGCGGGCCTTAGCACAGATACGCAGTATTTT CASSSTAGLSTDTQYF